This T cell receptor beta chain was profiled in a study of T cell responses to AZD1222 COVID-19 vaccine. Here immunoSEQ multiplex PCR was the method, and the copy in TCRdb shows in-frame clones only, minus some. This sample has under 95,000 clones, with roughly 90% found just once. V gave up 4 bases and J gave up 5 bases, with 15 bases separating them. Germline CDR1 is MNHEY and CDR2 is SMNVEV (reference sequence). CDR3 size: 14 residues. The chain has TRBV27 and TRBJ2-7; D perhaps matches TRBD2 (5 bases). The sequencing here drew on peripheral blood, taken 28 days after the second AZD1222 dose. The receptor was derived from an adult who received the AZD1222 COVID-19 vaccine. CDR3 loop: CASSSEIIGDEQYF. Here the CDR3 DNA reads TGTGCCAGCAGTTCCGAAATCATCGGGGACGAGCAGTACTTC.